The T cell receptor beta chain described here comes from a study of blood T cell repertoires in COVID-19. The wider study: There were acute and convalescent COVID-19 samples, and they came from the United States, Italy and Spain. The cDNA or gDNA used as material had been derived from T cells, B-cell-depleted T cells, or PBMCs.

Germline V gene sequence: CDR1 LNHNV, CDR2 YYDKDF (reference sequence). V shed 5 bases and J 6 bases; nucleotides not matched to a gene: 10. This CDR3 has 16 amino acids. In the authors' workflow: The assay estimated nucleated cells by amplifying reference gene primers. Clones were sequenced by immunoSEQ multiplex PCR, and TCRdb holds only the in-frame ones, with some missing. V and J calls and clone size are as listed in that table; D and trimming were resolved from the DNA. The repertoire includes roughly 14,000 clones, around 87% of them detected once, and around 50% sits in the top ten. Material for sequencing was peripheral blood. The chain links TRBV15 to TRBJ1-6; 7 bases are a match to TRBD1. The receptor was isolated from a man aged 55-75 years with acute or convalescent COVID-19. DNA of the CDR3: TGTGCCACCAGCCCGCGGACAGGAGTGAGTAATTCACCCCTCCACTTT. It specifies CATSPRTGVSNSPLHF.